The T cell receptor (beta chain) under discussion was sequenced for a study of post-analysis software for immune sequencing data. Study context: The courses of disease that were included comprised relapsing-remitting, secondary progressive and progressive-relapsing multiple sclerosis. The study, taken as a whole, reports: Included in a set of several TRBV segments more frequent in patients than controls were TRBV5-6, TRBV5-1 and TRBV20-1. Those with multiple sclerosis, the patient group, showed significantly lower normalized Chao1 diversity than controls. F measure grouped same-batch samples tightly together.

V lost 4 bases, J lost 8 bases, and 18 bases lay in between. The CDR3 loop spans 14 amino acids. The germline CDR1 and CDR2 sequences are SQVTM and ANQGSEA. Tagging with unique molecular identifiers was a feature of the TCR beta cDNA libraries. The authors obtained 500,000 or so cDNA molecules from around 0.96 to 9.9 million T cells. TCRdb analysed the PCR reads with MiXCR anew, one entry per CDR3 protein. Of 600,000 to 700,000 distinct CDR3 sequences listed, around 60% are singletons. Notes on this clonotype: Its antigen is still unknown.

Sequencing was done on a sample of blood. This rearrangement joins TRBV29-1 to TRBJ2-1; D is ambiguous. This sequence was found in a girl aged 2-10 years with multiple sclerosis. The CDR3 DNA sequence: TGCAGCGTTGTGAGCCTGGGCCGCAACGATGAGCAGTTCTTC. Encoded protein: CSVVSLGRNDEQFF.